The 4 T cell receptor beta chains below all came from one sample that was sequenced in a study of T cells after yellow fever vaccination. MiXCR, run by TCRdb on the 5' RACE reads, gives a single entry per CDR3 protein. The top ten clones hold around 16% of a sample with hundreds of thousands of distinct CDR3 sequences, 21% of them seen once. This specimen consisted of PBMCs, obtained roughly 23 days after the first yellow fever vaccination. These TCRs come from a man aged 18 to 30 who received the YFV17D yellow fever vaccine.

This rearrangement joins TRBV19 to TRBJ2-2; 9 positions agree with TRBD1. V was clipped by 6 bases and J by 2 bases; unmatched bases: 10. Germline CDR1 is LNHDA and CDR2 is SQIVND (reference sequence). The length of the CDR3 is 17 residues. This CDR3 reads CASSAQGARANTGELFF. CDR3 sequence (DNA): TGTGCCAGTAGCGCACAGGGGGCGCGGGCTAACACCGGGGAGCTGTTTTTT.

V is TRBV7-2 and J is TRBJ2-7, with 8 bases aligning to TRBD2. J gave up 2 bases and V 5 bases, and 5 bases lay outside the gene matches. This CDR3 region has 14 residues. Germline values: CDR1 SGHTA, CDR2 FQGNSA. The DNA for the CDR3 is TGTGCCAGCAGCCCGACCGGGGGGGCCTACGAGCAGTACTTC. Its translation: CASSPTGGAYEQYF.

This rearrangement joins TRBV7-9 to TRBJ2-3, with unresolved D. The CDR3 spans 14 residues. Per germline, CDR1 SEHNR and CDR2 FQNEAQ (reference sequence). The V end was cut by 5 bases, the J end by 6 bases, with 15 bases between. CDR3 residues: CASSQRRRVDTQYF. CDR3 sequence (DNA): TGTGCCAGCAGCCAGAGACGGCGCGTGGATACGCAGTATTTT.

This chain uses TRBV5-6 with TRBJ1-6, with 7 bases lining up with TRBD1. The CDR3 has 13 residues. V shed 8 bases and J 6 bases; nucleotides not matched to a gene: 5. Germline V CDR1 and CDR2: SGHDT, YYEEEE. CDR3 sequence (DNA): TGTGCCAGTTCGGACAGGACTAATTCACCCCTCCACTTT. This translates into CASSDRTNSPLHF.